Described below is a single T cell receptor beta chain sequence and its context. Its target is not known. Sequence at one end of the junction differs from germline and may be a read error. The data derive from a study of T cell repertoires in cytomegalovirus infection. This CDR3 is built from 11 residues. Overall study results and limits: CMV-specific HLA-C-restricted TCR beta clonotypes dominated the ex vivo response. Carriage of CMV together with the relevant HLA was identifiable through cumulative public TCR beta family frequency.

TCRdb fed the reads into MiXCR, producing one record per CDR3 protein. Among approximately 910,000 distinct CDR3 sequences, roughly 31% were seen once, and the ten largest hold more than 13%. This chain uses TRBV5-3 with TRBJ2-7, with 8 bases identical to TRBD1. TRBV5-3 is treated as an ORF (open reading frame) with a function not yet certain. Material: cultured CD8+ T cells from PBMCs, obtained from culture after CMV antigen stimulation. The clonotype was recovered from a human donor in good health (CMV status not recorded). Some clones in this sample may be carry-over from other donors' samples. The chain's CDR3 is CASSSSRDRFF. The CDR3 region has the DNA TGTGCCAGCAGCTCGAGCCGGGACAGGTTCTTC.